This TCR beta chain was sequenced in a study of shared clonotypes between healthy human individuals. The study, taken as a whole, reports: Naive subsets usually exceeded memory subsets in estimated richness.

TCRdb's copy holds only in-frame clones and misses some; the assay was immunoSEQ multiplex PCR. Here the sample spans 700,000 or so clones, approximately 79% being singletons. Trimming shortened V by 3 bases and J by 0 bases, and 11 bases separated the two germline ends. CDR1 and CDR2 from the germline V gene are LNHDA and SQIVND (reference sequence). The CDR3 consists of 15 residues. To note about this clone: Its antigen remains unidentified. Other DNA sequences from this sample encode an identical CDR3 as well.

The chain recombines TRBV19 with TRBJ1-1, with D unresolved. This TCR was sampled from a young woman in good health. The sample comprised memory CD4+ T cells sorted from blood. Subset defined: CD45RA-negative fraction. The CDR3 DNA follows: TGTGCCAGTAGTATCAGCCAGATCATGAACACTGAAGCTTTCTTT. It yields the protein CASSISQIMNTEAFF.